These 14 T cell receptor beta chains were all obtained from the same sample, sequenced in a study of T-cell memory formation after mild COVID-19. A single record per CDR3 protein comes from TCRdb applying MiXCR to the 5' RACE reads. The table has a few hundred thousand distinct CDR3 sequences, less than 25% seen once. The sequenced material came from PBMCs or a T cell subset sorted from them (not recorded which). The source is an adult woman who had mild COVID-19 (a few samples of this study predate the infection). Cell type and time point are not known.

This clonotype was counted only a few times. The chain joins TRBV7-9 to TRBJ1-1, with 8 nucleotides matching TRBD1. The CDR3 totals 18 residues. Trimming took 1 base from V and 2 from J; bases not matched to a gene: 12. Germline V gene sequence: CDR1 SEHNR, CDR2 FQNEAQ (reference sequence). The CDR3 spells CASSLEGQAKWGNTEAFF. CDR3 nucleotide sequence: TGTGCCAGCAGCTTAGAGGGACAGGCCAAATGGGGTAACACTGAAGCTTTCTTT. The complete variable domain, with remaining parts taken from reference TRBV7-9 and TRBJ1-1, reads DTGVSQNPRHKITKRGQNVTFRCDPISEHNRLYWYRQTLGQGPEFLTYFQNEAQLEKSRLLSDRFSAERPKGSFSTLEIQRTEQGDSAMYLCASSLEGQAKWGNTEAFFGQGTRLTVV.

This clonotype was seen only a few times. This chain links TRBV7-9 with TRBJ1-6; D gene ambiguous. The CDR3 is made up of 16 amino acids. Between the trimmed V and J ends, which lost 5 bases and 6 bases, there was a span of 17 bases. Germline V gives CDR1 SEHNR, CDR2 FQNEAQ (reference sequence). CDR3 loop: CASSRLVNSPNSPLHF. The CDR3 nucleotides are TGTGCCAGCAGCCGTTTGGTGAACAGCCCTAATTCACCCCTCCACTTT.

This clonotype has more than one count but fewer than ten. The chain recombines TRBV7-9 with TRBJ2-3, with D possibly being TRBD1 or TRBD2 (6 bases each). This CDR3 contains 15 residues. Germline V gene lookup returns CDR1 SEHNR and CDR2 FQNEAQ (reference sequence). The V and J ends lost 5 bases and 6 bases respectively, with 18 bases between them. CDR3 in amino acids: CASSQGRGAGDTQYF. The CDR3 DNA is TGTGCCAGCAGCCAGGGAAGGGGGGCCGGGGATACGCAGTATTTT. The variable domain in full, with the rest retrieved from reference TRBV7-9 and TRBJ2-3, is DTGVSQNPRHKITKRGQNVTFRCDPISEHNRLYWYRQTLGQGPEFLTYFQNEAQLEKSRLLSDRFSAERPKGSFSTLEIQRTEQGDSAMYLCASSQGRGAGDTQYFGPGTRLTVL.

This clonotype was found a few times. The chain carries TRBV19 and TRBJ2-7, with 9 bases lining up with TRBD2. V lost 1 base, J lost 1 base, and 8 bases stayed unmatched. The CDR3 contains 17 residues. The germline V gene has CDR1 LNHDA and CDR2 SQIVND (reference sequence). This CDR3 reads CASSIVSTTSGSYEQYF. DNA for the CDR3: TGTGCCAGTAGTATAGTATCGACGACTAGCGGTTCCTACGAGCAGTACTTC.

This clonotype was detected a few times. The CDR3 protein is CASSLELGEAFF. Here the CDR3 DNA reads TGTGCCAGCAGCTTGGAGCTAGGAGAAGCTTTCTTT. The chain recombines TRBV5-5 with TRBJ1-1; D is unclear. The CDR3 has 12 residues. Germline V gene sequence: CDR1 SGHKS, CDR2 YYEKEE (reference sequence). V lost 0 bases and J lost 8, with 8 bases in between.

The chain joins TRBV9 to TRBJ2-7; TRBD2 matches 8 bases. CDR1 and CDR2 (germline): SGDLS, YYNGEE. CDR3 length equals 16 residues. V gave up 0 bases and J gave up 1 base; unmatched junction bases: 6. CDR3: CASSVGGSGESYEQYF. The CDR3 DNA is TGTGCCAGCAGCGTAGGAGGTAGCGGGGAGTCCTACGAGCAGTACTTC. The whole variable domain, remainder taken from reference TRBV9 and TRBJ2-7, is DSGVTQTPKHLITATGQRVTLRCSPRSGDLSVYWYQQSLDQGLQFLIQYYNGEERAKGNILERFSAQQFPDLHSELNLSSLELGDSALYFCASSVGGSGESYEQYFGPGTRLTVT.

This clonotype came up many times. The V call is TRBV20-1, the J call TRBJ2-6; D call uncertain. Trimming left V 6 bases short and J 0 bases short, with 12 bases between. There are 15 residues in the CDR3. Germline CDR1 DFQATT, CDR2 SNEGSKA (reference sequence). The CDR3 bases are TGCAGTGCCCCCATTCCCTACTCTGGGGCCAACGTCCTGACTTTC. Its protein product is CSAPIPYSGANVLTF.

This clonotype was detected only a few times. The rearrangement links TRBV9 to TRBJ2-3, with D possibly TRBD2 on 6 matching bases. Germline CDR1 is SGDLS and CDR2 is YYNGEE. The CDR3 has 16 residues. V lost 0 bases and J lost 5, with 16 bases in between. The DNA for the CDR3 is TGTGCCAGCAGCGTAGGGGACGGGAGAGCTCTAGATACGCAGTATTTT. This codes for CASSVGDGRALDTQYF.

In its sample, this clonotype was seen a few times. The J gene is TRBJ2-5, the V gene TRBV9; TRBD1 agrees at 7 bases. The germline CDR1 and CDR2 sequences are SGDLS and YYNGEE. The V and J ends lost 4 bases and 5 bases, in that order; junction bases with no gene match: 11. CDR3 length: 15 amino acids. The CDR3 DNA sequence: TGTGCCAGCAGCTTACAGACAGGGATGGAGGAGACCCAGTACTTC. It codes for CASSLQTGMEETQYF.

The genes are TRBV5-5 and TRBJ2-3, with D possibly being TRBD1 or TRBD2 (5 bases each). Trimming stripped 6 bases from V and 2 bases from J, with 13 bases between. This CDR3 contains 14 residues. Germline V gene lookup returns CDR1 SGHKS and CDR2 YYEKEE (reference sequence). This CDR3 reads CASIAGTPTDTQYF. The CDR3 region has the DNA TGTGCCAGCATCGCCGGGACCCCCACAGATACGCAGTATTTT.

This rearrangement joins TRBV13 to TRBJ1-1; D is uncertain. Trimming shortened V by 4 bases and J by 5 bases, and 14 bases separated the two germline ends. The CDR3 extends over 14 amino acids. Per germline, CDR1 PRHDT and CDR2 FYEKMQ (reference sequence). The CDR3 sequence: CASSSEPSGTEAFF. CDR3 coding DNA: TGTGCCAGCAGCTCAGAGCCCTCGGGGACTGAAGCTTTCTTT.

This rearrangement joins TRBV12-3 or TRBV12-4 to TRBJ2-2, with 7 positions matching TRBD1. The CDR3 covers 17 residues. The J segment lost 5 bases and the V segment lost 2 bases, leaving 11 bases of the junction unmatched. The DNA of the CDR3 is TGTGCCAGCAGTTTAACCCTAACAGGGGTAAATACCGGGGAGCTGTTTTTT. It yields the protein CASSLTLTGVNTGELFF.

This clonotype was observed at least ten times. The chain links TRBV5-1 to TRBJ2-1, with a tentative D call TRBD2 (7 bases). The length of the CDR3 is 16 residues. Trimming cost V 5 bases and J 7 bases, with 22 bases left between them. Germline loops: CDR1 SGHRS, CDR2 YFSETQ. The CDR3 is CASSPRGGGSSNEQFF. DNA for the CDR3: TGCGCCAGCAGTCCCCGAGGGGGGGGATCATCAAATGAGCAGTTCTTC.

This clonotype was detected a few times. The chain combines TRBV4-1 with TRBJ2-5, with 10 bases that match TRBD1. The germline gives CDR1 MGHRA, CDR2 YSYEKL. This CDR3 is 19 amino acids long. With 2 bases clipped from V and 4 bases from J, the junction kept 16 bases outside the gene matches. The CDR3 here is CASSQFWPPGQGKRETQYF. For the CDR3, the DNA is TGCGCCAGCAGCCAATTTTGGCCTCCGGGACAGGGGAAGAGAGAGACCCAGTACTTC.